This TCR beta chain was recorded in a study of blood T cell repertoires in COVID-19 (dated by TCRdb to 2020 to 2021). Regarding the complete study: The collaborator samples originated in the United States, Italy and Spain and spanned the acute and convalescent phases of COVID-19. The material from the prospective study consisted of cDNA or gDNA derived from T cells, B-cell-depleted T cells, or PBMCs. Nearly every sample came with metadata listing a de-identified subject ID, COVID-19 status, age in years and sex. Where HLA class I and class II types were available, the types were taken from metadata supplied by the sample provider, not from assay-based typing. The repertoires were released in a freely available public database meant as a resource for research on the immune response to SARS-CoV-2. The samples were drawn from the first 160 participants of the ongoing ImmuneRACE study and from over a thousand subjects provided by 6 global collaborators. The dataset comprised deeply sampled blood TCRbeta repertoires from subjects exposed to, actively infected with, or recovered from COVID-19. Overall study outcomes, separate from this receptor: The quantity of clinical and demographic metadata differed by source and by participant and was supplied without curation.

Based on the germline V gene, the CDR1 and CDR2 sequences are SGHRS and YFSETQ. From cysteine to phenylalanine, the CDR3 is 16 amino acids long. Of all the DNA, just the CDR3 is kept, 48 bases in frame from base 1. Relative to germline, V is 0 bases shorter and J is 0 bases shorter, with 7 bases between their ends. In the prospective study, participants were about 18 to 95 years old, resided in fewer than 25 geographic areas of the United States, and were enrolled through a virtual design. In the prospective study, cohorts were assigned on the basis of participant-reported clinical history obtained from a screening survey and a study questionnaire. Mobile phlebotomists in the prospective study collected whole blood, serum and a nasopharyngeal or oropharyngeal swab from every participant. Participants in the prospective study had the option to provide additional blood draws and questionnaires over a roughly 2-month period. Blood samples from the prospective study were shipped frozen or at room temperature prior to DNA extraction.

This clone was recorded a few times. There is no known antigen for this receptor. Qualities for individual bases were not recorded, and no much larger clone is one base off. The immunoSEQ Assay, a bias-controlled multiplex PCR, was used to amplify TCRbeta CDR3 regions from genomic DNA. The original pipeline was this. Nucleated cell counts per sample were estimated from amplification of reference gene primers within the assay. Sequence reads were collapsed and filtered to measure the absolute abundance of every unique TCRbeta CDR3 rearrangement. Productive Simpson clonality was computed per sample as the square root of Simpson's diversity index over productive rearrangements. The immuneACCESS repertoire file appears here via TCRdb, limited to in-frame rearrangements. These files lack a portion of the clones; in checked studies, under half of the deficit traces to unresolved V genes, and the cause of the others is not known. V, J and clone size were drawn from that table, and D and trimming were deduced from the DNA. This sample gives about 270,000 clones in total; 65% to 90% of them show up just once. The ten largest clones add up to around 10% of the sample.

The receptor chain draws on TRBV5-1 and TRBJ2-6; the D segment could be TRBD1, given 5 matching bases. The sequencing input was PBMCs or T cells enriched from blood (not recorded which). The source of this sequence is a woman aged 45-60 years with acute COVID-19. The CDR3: CASSLGQISGANVLTF. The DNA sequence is TGCGCCAGCAGCTTGGGACAGATCTCTGGGGCCAACGTCCTGACTTTC.